Below are 9 T cell receptor beta chains sequenced from a single sample in a study of T cells after yellow fever vaccination. TCRdb independently ran MiXCR on the 5' RACE reads; one entry per CDR3 protein. This table has 150,000 to 200,000 distinct CDR3 sequences, 5.5% to 7.5% appearing once. The source material was CD4+ T cells sorted from PBMCs, sampled roughly 5 days after the first yellow fever vaccination. These receptors all stem from a man aged 18-30 years who received the YFV17D yellow fever vaccine.

This clonotype was picked up many times. DNA for the CDR3: TGCGCCAGCAGCTTGTACGACACCGGGGAGCTGTTTTTT. Translated: CASSLYDTGELFF. This sequence joins TRBV5-1 and TRBJ2-2; D remains unclear. CDR1 SGHRS and CDR2 YFSETQ come from the germline V gene. Trimming took 1 base from V and 3 from J, leaving 4 bases between them. The CDR3 contains 13 residues.

V is TRBV5-1 and J is TRBJ1-1; D unclear. V lost 0 bases and J 3 bases, leaving 18 bases between the germline ends. Germline-derived CDR1 and CDR2 are SGHRS and YFSETQ. The CDR3 totals 17 residues. The DNA for the CDR3 is TGCGCCAGCAGCTTGGGAGGTCACGGGGAGCGGGACACTGAAGCTTTCTTT. It yields the protein CASSLGGHGERDTEAFF.

This clonotype has a count of ten or more. The V and J genes are TRBV7-9 and TRBJ1-2, with unresolved D. Trimming stripped 5 bases from V and 7 bases from J, with 11 bases between. In germline, CDR1 is SEHNR, CDR2 FQNEAQ (reference sequence). This CDR3 region has 12 residues. CDR3 residues: CASSAYSGGYTF. The CDR3 nucleotides read TGTGCCAGCAGCGCCTATTCGGGTGGCTACACCTTC.

Ten or more counts support this clonotype. The V call is TRBV20-1, the J call TRBJ2-2; 11 bases are a match to TRBD2. CDR3 length equals 14 residues. CDR1 and CDR2 (germline): DFQATT, SNEGSKA (reference sequence). The CDR3 protein is CKHRLAGNTGELFF. Written as DNA, the CDR3 is TGCAAACACCGACTAGCGGGAAACACCGGGGAGCTGTTTTTT.

CDR3 sequence: CSAVYLTTDTQYF. The CDR3 nucleotides read TGCAGTGCCGTCTACTTAACCACAGATACGCAGTATTTT. The chain combines TRBV20-1 with TRBJ2-3; D unclear. Germline V gives CDR1 DFQATT, CDR2 SNEGSKA (reference sequence). The CDR3 consists of 13 residues. V shed 6 bases and J shed 2 bases, with 12 bases lying between them.

This clonotype showed up just a few times. V gene TRBV19 combines with J gene TRBJ1-1; D remains unclear. Trimming stripped 5 bases from V and 1 base from J, with 8 bases between. This CDR3 region has 13 residues. CDR1 and CDR2 (germline): LNHDA, SQIVND (reference sequence). The CDR3 reads CASSPGKNTEAFF. The CDR3 bases are TGTGCCAGTAGTCCCGGGAAGAACACTGAAGCTTTCTTT.

This clonotype was seen repeatedly, ten times or more. This sequence joins TRBV6-1 and TRBJ2-4, with a tentative D call TRBD2 (6 bases). V was cut by 6 bases and J by 6 bases, with 12 bases left in between. This CDR3 has 13 amino acids. CDR1 and CDR2 from the germline V gene are MNHNS and SASEGT. The CDR3: CASSAGGGNIQYF. The CDR3 DNA follows: TGTGCCAGCAGCGCCGGGGGAGGAAACATTCAGTACTTC.

The rearrangement joins TRBV4-3 to TRBJ1-3; D gene unclear. The CDR3 is made up of 15 amino acids. V lost 2 bases, J lost 4 bases, and 12 bases lay in between. Germline lookup yields CDR1 LGHNA and CDR2 YSLEER. The CDR3 DNA is TGCGCCAGCAGCCAAAAAGGAGGGTTCGGAAACACCATATATTTT. Protein: CASSQKGGFGNTIYF.

This clonotype occurred many times. This rearrangement joins TRBV5-1 to TRBJ2-7; D remains unclear. The germline gives CDR1 SGHRS, CDR2 YFSETQ. The CDR3 runs to 13 residues. V gave up 0 bases and J gave up 1 base, with 5 bases separating them. The CDR3 reads CASSLVGSYEQYF. Here the CDR3 DNA reads TGCGCCAGCAGCTTGGTAGGGTCCTACGAGCAGTACTTC.